One sample yielded the 12 T cell receptor beta chains listed below, sequenced in a study of chemoradiotherapy in HPV16-positive cancers. The repertoire was sequenced with immunoSEQ multiplex PCR; TCRdb's copy has only in-frame clones and lacks some. The data contain tens of thousands of clones, more than 75% of them singletons. The sequenced sample was blood, obtained from a patient who underwent chemoradiotherapy. The receptors derive from a human donor with HPV-associated anogenital cancer.

The table lists this clone with a count of one. This sequence joins TRBV9 and TRBJ2-3, with TRBD1 as a possible D gene (5 bases). CDR1 and CDR2 from the germline V gene are SGDLS and YYNGEE. The CDR3 sequence is 16 residues long. V gave up 0 bases and J gave up 2 bases, with 13 bases separating them. This chain's CDR3 is CASSVARVGNTDTQYF. Written as DNA, the CDR3 is TGTGCCAGCAGCGTAGCCAGGGTCGGCAACACAGATACGCAGTATTTT. The variable domain in full, with the rest retrieved from reference TRBV9 and TRBJ2-3, is DSGVTQTPKHLITATGQRVTLRCSPRSGDLSVYWYQQSLDQGLQFLIQYYNGEERAKGNILERFSAQQFPDLHSELNLSSLELGDSALYFCASSVARVGNTDTQYFGPGTRLTVL.

This clone was detected once. This chain joins TRBV13 and TRBJ2-1, with TRBD2 identical over 15 bases. From germline, CDR1 is PRHDT and CDR2 FYEKMQ (reference sequence). The CDR3 length is 17 residues. V was clipped by 3 bases and J by 4 bases; unmatched bases: 4. CDR3 region: CASSFGLAGGSYNEQFF. In nucleotides, the CDR3 is TGTGCCAGCAGCTTCGGACTAGCGGGAGGGTCATACAATGAGCAGTTCTTC.

The chain combines TRBV2 with TRBJ2-2; D remains ambiguous. From germline, CDR1 is SNHLY and CDR2 FYNNEI. V lost 0 bases and J lost 0, with 2 bases in between. This CDR3 is 14 amino acids long. CDR3 loop: CASSEATNTGELFF. CDR3 DNA: TGTGCCAGCAGTGAAGCCACGAACACCGGGGAGCTGTTTTTT.

V usage is TRBV2 and J usage is TRBJ1-5; 8 bases align to TRBD1. The CDR3 length is 14 residues. Germline assignment: CDR1 SNHLY and CDR2 FYNNEI. Trimming cost V 6 bases and J 4 bases; bases outside gene matches: 5. The CDR3 coding sequence is TGTGCCAGCAGCCCACAGGGGGGAAATCAGCCCCAGCATTTT. Translated, it gives CASSPQGGNQPQHF.

V usage is TRBV10-3 and J usage is TRBJ2-3; 13 nucleotides match TRBD2. V was clipped by 6 bases and J by 3 bases; unmatched bases: 6. CDR3 length equals 16 residues. Per the germline V gene, CDR1 is ENHRY and CDR2 is SYGVKD. CDR3: CAISAMTSGRTDTQYF. The CDR3 bases are TGTGCCATCAGCGCCATGACTAGCGGGAGGACAGATACGCAGTATTTT.

The genes are TRBV11-1 and TRBJ2-7; the D is unclear. V was shortened by 4 bases and J by 3 bases, with 10 bases between the two germline ends. CDR1 SGHAT and CDR2 FQDESV come from the germline V gene (reference sequence). The CDR3 length is 13 residues. The CDR3: CASSSTVRYEQYF. CDR3 in DNA: TGTGCCAGCAGCTCAACCGTCCGCTACGAGCAGTACTTC.

The V call is TRBV18, the J call TRBJ2-7; the match to TRBD1 covers 9 bases. The CDR3 consists of 14 residues. Germline V gene data show CDR1 as KGHSH and CDR2 as LQKENI. Trimming removed 3 bases from V and 4 bases from J; junction bases left unmatched: 4. The CDR3 here is CASSPGQGTYEQYF. The CDR3 nucleotides are TGTGCCAGCTCACCGGGACAGGGTACGTACGAGCAGTACTTC.

The rearrangement joins TRBV5-4 to TRBJ2-3; D call uncertain. The V gene lost 4 bases and the J gene lost 2 bases, with 8 bases spanning the gap. CDR3 length equals 13 residues. CDR1 is SGHNT, CDR2 YYREEE, per germline (reference sequence). The chain's CDR3 is CASSADSTDTQYF. The CDR3 nucleotides read TGTGCCAGCAGCGCCGATTCCACAGATACGCAGTATTTT.

V is TRBV7-2 and J is TRBJ1-2; no clear D gene. V was shortened by 4 bases and J by 8 bases, with 20 bases between the two germline ends. The CDR3 spans 15 residues. Germline lookup yields CDR1 SGHTA and CDR2 FQGNSA. The CDR3 region has the DNA TGTGCCAGCAGCTCTCGAGGGCTAAGGGAGGCGGGCTACACCTTC. This gives the protein CASSSRGLREAGYTF.

The V gene is TRBV7-3, the J gene TRBJ2-2, with TRBD2 as a possible D gene (5 bases). The V end was cut by 5 bases, the J end by 4 bases, with 17 bases between. This CDR3 region has 16 residues. CDR1 is SGHTA and CDR2 is FQGTGA in the germline V gene. CDR3 sequence reads: CASSDVAGVGTGELFF. CDR3 DNA: TGTGCCAGCAGCGACGTTGCGGGTGTGGGCACCGGGGAGCTGTTTTTT.

The chain employs TRBV2 and TRBJ2-2, with 7 positions matching TRBD1. This CDR3 has 16 amino acids. Unmatched junction bases numbered 8, after V lost 6 bases and J lost 1 base. The germline CDR1 and CDR2 sequences are SNHLY and FYNNEI. CDR3: CASSELGQRNTGELFF. The CDR3 region has the DNA TGTGCCAGCAGCGAACTGGGACAGAGGAACACCGGGGAGCTGTTTTTT.

The CDR3 loop reads CASSLGSTENQPQHF. The CDR3 coding sequence is TGTGCCAGCAGCTTGGGGTCTACAGAGAATCAGCCCCAGCATTTT. This chain joins TRBV5-4 and TRBJ1-5; D is unresolved. This CDR3 spans 15 amino acids. V was trimmed by 0 bases and J by 4 bases, leaving 11 bases between them. CDR1 is SGHNT, CDR2 YYREEE, per germline (reference sequence).